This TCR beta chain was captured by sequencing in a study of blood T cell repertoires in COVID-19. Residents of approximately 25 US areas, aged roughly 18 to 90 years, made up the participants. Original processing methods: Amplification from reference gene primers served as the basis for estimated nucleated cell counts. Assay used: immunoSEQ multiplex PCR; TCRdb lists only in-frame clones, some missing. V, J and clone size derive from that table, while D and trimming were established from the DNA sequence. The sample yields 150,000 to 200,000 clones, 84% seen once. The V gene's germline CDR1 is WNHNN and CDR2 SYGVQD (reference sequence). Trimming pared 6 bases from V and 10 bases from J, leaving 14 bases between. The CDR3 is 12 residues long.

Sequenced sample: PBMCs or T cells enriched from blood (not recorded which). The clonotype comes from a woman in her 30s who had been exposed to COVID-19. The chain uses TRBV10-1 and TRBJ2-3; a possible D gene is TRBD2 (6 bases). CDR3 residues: CASSSSDTPQYF. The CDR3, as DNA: TGCGCCAGCAGCTCTAGCGACACCCCGCAGTATTTT.